These T cell receptor beta chains were read from a single sample in a study of blood T cell repertoires in COVID-19. Sequencing was performed with immunoSEQ multiplex PCR; in TCRdb, only in-frame clones are kept and a portion is missing. The table lists some 200,000 clones, about 85% of them singletons. The sequenced sample was peripheral blood. Every receptor here comes from a woman aged 70-85 years with COVID-19, enrolled during active disease. Both conserved end residues are part of each CDR3. Fields, in order: V gene, clone size, J gene, D gene, CDR3 protein, CDR3 DNA. The D gene is left open where the match is weak. Size is stated for part of the rows, as once, few or many counts, or as a class when the clone is expanded.

TRBV5-4	NA	TRBJ2-3	TRBD2	CASSSVSGGAADTQYF	TGTGCCAGCAGCTCAGTTAGCGGGGGGGCCGCAGATACGCAGTATTTT
TRBV30	NA	TRBJ2-2	NA	CALGVRELFF	TGTGCCCTCGGGGTGCGGGAGCTGTTTTTT
TRBV28	NA	TRBJ2-1	TRBD1	CASSLKGAYYNEQFF	TGTGCCAGCAGTTTAAAGGGGGCCTATTACAATGAGCAGTTCTTC
TRBV7-8	NA	TRBJ1-2	TRBD1	CASSFGRGEYGYTF	TGTGCCAGCAGCTTCGGCAGGGGGGAATATGGCTACACCTTC
TRBV3-1/TRBV3-2	NA	TRBJ1-4	NA	CASSHSGVREKLFF	TGTGCCAGCAGTCATTCGGGGGTTAGGGAAAAACTGTTTTTT
TRBV6-1	NA	TRBJ1-2	TRBD1	CASSEAGTGTRYTF	TGTGCCAGCAGTGAAGCGGGGACAGGGACCCGCTACACCTTC
TRBV3-1/TRBV3-2	NA	TRBJ2-2	NA	CASSLAAGELFF	TGTGCCAGCAGCCTAGCGGCCGGGGAGCTGTTTTTT
TRBV20-1	NA	TRBJ2-3	NA	CSAPDRDTQYF	TGCAGTGCACCAGACAGAGATACGCAGTATTTT
TRBV18	NA	TRBJ1-5	NA	CASSPGGKGNQPQHF	TGTGCCAGCTCCCCCGGGGGGAAGGGCAATCAGCCCCAGCATTTT
TRBV3-1/TRBV3-2	NA	TRBJ1-5	NA	CASSPSGNQPQHF	TGTGCCAGCAGCCCGTCGGGGAATCAGCCCCAGCATTTT
TRBV2	NA	TRBJ2-6	NA	CASSPQGSGANVLTF	TGTGCCAGCAGCCCACAGGGCTCTGGGGCCAACGTCCTGACTTTC
TRBV18	NA	TRBJ1-2	NA	CASSTAGSHGYTF	TGTGCCAGCTCAACAGCAGGGTCCCATGGCTACACCTTC
TRBV5-1	NA	TRBJ2-6	TRBD1	CASSPNPGGSGANVLTF	TGCGCCAGCAGCCCGAACCCAGGGGGCTCTGGGGCCAACGTCCTGACTTTC
TRBV19	NA	TRBJ1-2	TRBD1	CASSIRTGLSGYTF	TGTGCCAGTAGTATCCGGACAGGCCTTAGCGGCTACACCTTC
TRBV19	NA	TRBJ2-2	NA	CASGRRQTTNTGELFF	TGTGCCAGTGGACGGAGACAGACAACGAACACCGGGGAGCTGTTTTTT
TRBV6-5	NA	TRBJ1-6	NA	CASIPYKGAPLHF	TGTGCCAGCATCCCTTACAAGGGGGCACCCCTCCACTTT
TRBV7-3	NA	TRBJ1-2	TRBD1	CASSPSTGGKAGYGYTF	TGTGCCAGCAGCCCCTCGACAGGGGGTAAGGCAGGCTATGGCTACACCTTC
TRBV5-1	few	TRBJ1-5	NA	CASSLEWQPQHF	TGCGCCAGCAGCTTAGAGTGGCAGCCCCAGCATTTT
TRBV5-1	NA	TRBJ1-2	NA	CASSLLSTDPSGYTF	TGCGCCAGCAGCTTGTTATCGACAGACCCATCTGGCTACACCTTC
TRBV7-8	NA	TRBJ2-2	TRBD1	CASSPRGRIGELFF	TGTGCCAGCAGCCCCAGGGGGCGCATCGGGGAGCTGTTTTTT
TRBV6-5	NA	TRBJ2-7	NA	CASMLTGSLSYEQYF	TGTGCCAGCATGCTAACCGGGAGCCTCTCCTACGAGCAGTACTTC
TRBV25-1	few	TRBJ1-1	TRBD1	CASREGAVTEAFF	TGTGCCAGCAGGGAGGGGGCGGTCACTGAAGCTTTCTTT
TRBV5-8	NA	TRBJ2-7	NA	CASSAGADVHEQYF	TGTGCCAGCAGCGCTGGGGCAGACGTACACGAGCAGTACTTC
TRBV11-1	NA	TRBJ1-1	NA	CASSQSDTEAFF	TGTGCCAGCAGCCAATCGGACACTGAAGCTTTCTTT